This entry is about one T cell receptor beta chain. Which antigen it targets is not known. Base qualities are not at hand, and no much larger clone is one base apart. A second Seattle source provided samples from volunteer blood donors who had recovered from COVID-19. Each collaborating institution followed its own protocols to collect whole blood in K2EDTA tubes. For TCRbeta analysis, collaborators shipped samples in one of three forms: frozen whole blood, isolated PBMCs, or DNA extracted from either of those sample types. These data originate in a study of blood T cell repertoires in COVID-19 (dated by TCRdb to about 2020). Notes on the research overall: The collaborator samples originated in the United States, Italy and Spain and spanned the acute and convalescent phases of COVID-19. Nearly every sample came with metadata listing a de-identified subject ID, COVID-19 status, age in years and sex. The dataset comprised deeply sampled blood TCRbeta repertoires from subjects exposed to, actively infected with, or recovered from COVID-19. The prospective study material was composed of cDNA or gDNA derived from T cells, B-cell-depleted T cells, or PBMCs. The repertoires were released in a freely available public database intended as a resource for research on the immune response to SARS-CoV-2. HLA class I and class II types, where available, came from metadata supplied by the sample provider rather than from assay-based typing. Samples came from the ongoing ImmuneRACE study (first 160 participants) plus 1,254 subjects from 6 global collaborators.

Results and caveats for the whole study, not just this receptor: The amount of clinical and demographic metadata varied by source and participant and was provided uncurated.

The immunoSEQ Assay, a bias-controlled multiplex PCR, was used to amplify TCRbeta CDR3 regions from genomic DNA. The original pipeline was this. Nucleated cell counts per sample were estimated from amplification of reference gene primers within the assay. Sequence reads were collapsed and filtered to measure the absolute abundance of every unique TCRbeta CDR3 rearrangement. For each sample, productive Simpson clonality was calculated as the square root of Simpson's diversity index across productive rearrangements. What TCRdb holds here is the immuneACCESS table cut down to in-frame rearrangements. Part of the clones is not present; checked against another copy, under half of the missing clones reflect an unresolved V gene, and the others are unexplained. V and J calls plus clone size are reproduced from that table; the DNA served to infer D and trimming. This sample is represented by 95,000 to 120,000 clones; approximately 90% of them were singletons. Of the sample, over 6.5% falls within the top ten clones.

The sequenced sample was peripheral blood. The receptor was isolated from a woman in her sixties or seventies who had recovered from COVID-19.

The nucleotide sequence is given as TGTGCCACCAGACGGGGGGGCGGCACAGATACGCAGTATTTT. This translates into CATRRGGGTDTQYF. The chain couples TRBV15 to TRBJ2-3, with 8 middle bases fitting TRBD2. CDR1 is given as LNHNV and CDR2 as YYDKDF, both from the germline V gene (reference sequence). After removal of 6 bases from V and 1 base from J, the junction retains 3 bases not matched to a gene. The CDR3 covers 14 residues, taking in both the cysteine and the phenylalanine. The CDR3 DNA has 42 bases and is translated from base 1.